This T cell receptor (beta chain) was recovered during a study of cytomegalovirus exposure and HLA in healthy donors. About the study: Unique TCR beta sequences numbering some 120 million came from around 180 million T cells in an earlier analysis. The study, taken as a whole, reports: There were some V segments, including TRBV6-2 and TRBV6-3, excluded as indistinguishable.

The PCR had 60 Vbeta and 13 Jbeta primers. Sequencing used immunoSEQ multiplex PCR; TCRdb keeps in-frame clones, though not all of them. The data contain 150,000 to 200,000 clones, around 84% of them singletons. The junction had 8 bases not matched to a gene; V was cut back by 3 bases and J by 6 bases. The germline V gene encodes CDR1 SNHLY and CDR2 FYNNEI. The CDR3 spans 16 residues. There were likely unrecorded immune exposures, though donors were nominally healthy when sampled. Remarks on this clone: What it recognizes is unknown.

The rearrangement uses TRBV2 and TRBJ2-1; TRBD2 aligns across 10 bases. Sequenced input: PBMCs. This TCR derives from a male donor in good health and CMV-seropositive. This CDR3 is CASSDTSGVISNEQFF. DNA of the CDR3: TGTGCCAGCAGTGATACTAGCGGGGTTATAAGCAATGAGCAGTTCTTC.